These T cell receptor beta chains were read from a single sample in a study of shared clonotypes between healthy human individuals. Assay used: immunoSEQ multiplex PCR; TCRdb lists only in-frame clones, some missing. The sample includes some 1,900,000 clones, approximately 94% of them seen just once. Sequencing was done on a sample of naive CD8+ T cells sorted from blood. The receptor source for this set is a man younger than 35 in good health. Each CDR3 is given with its conserved first and last residue. A D gene is named only where the DNA matches it firmly. Rows may omit the clone size; those that give it use once, few, many or a size class.

clone_size	v_call	j_call	d_call	cdr3_nt	cdr3_aa
.	TRBV27	TRBJ1-5	.	TGTGCCAGCAGTTTAGAGTGGAATCAGCCCCAGCATTTT	CASSLEWNQPQHF
.	TRBV10-1	TRBJ2-1	.	TGCGCCAGCAGTGAGTCGGGGGGCCTTGAGCAGTTCTTC	CASSESGGLEQFF
.	TRBV27	TRBJ2-3	TRBD2	TGTGCCAGTAGTCCTAGCGGAGGTGAATGGGCAGATACGCAGTATTTT	CASSPSGGEWADTQYF
few	TRBV5-1	TRBJ1-2	.	TGCGCCAGCAGCTTGGAGGGGTTTGAAGATGGCTACACCTTC	CASSLEGFEDGYTF
.	TRBV7-6	TRBJ2-7	TRBD1	TGTGCCAGCAGCTTACACAGGGGCTACGAGCAGTACTTC	CASSLHRGYEQYF
.	TRBV27	TRBJ2-1	.	TGTGCCAGCGGATTAGGGGGGTTTGAGCAGTTCTTC	CASGLGGFEQFF
.	TRBV11-3	TRBJ1-5	.	TGTGCCAGCAGCTTAGGACGGGGGAGGAAGCCCCAGCATTTT	CASSLGRGRKPQHF
.	TRBV12-2	TRBJ1-2	.	TGTGCAAGTCGCTTAGCGCACGGGGAGAGCTACACCTTC	CASRLAHGESYTF
.	TRBV5-4	TRBJ2-1	TRBD1	TGTGCCAGCAGCTTTGGGCAGGGGGCGCTTGAGCAGTTCTTC	CASSFGQGALEQFF
.	TRBV6-5	TRBJ2-1	TRBD2	TGTGCCAGCAGTCTTCGGCCTAGCGGGGGAAATGAGCAGTTCTTC	CASSLRPSGGNEQFF
.	TRBV6-4	TRBJ1-6	.	TGTGCCAGCAGTGACTCGAGAGACCTCAGCTCCTATAATTCACCCCTCCACTTT	CASSDSRDLSSYNSPLHF
.	TRBV27	TRBJ2-7	.	TGTGCCAGCAGCCCGGGCGTGGGAGGCCCAAGACGAGGAAGGGAGCAGTACTTC	CASSPGVGGPRRGREQYF
.	TRBV13	TRBJ2-2	TRBD1	TGTGCCAGCAGCTTGACAGGGAGCACCGGGGAGCTGTTTTTT	CASSLTGSTGELFF
once	TRBV4-1	TRBJ2-1	.	TGCGCCAGCAGCCAAGCAAGTGAGCAGTTCTTC	CASSQASEQFF
once	TRBV11-1	TRBJ1-2	.	TGTGCCAGCAGCTTAGCGCCAGGGACCAACTATGGCTACACCTTC	CASSLAPGTNYGYTF
.	TRBV7-2	TRBJ2-1	TRBD2	TGTGCCAGCAGCTTATTGGGACTAGCGGGGTACGAGCAGTTCTTC	CASSLLGLAGYEQFF
.	TRBV27	TRBJ1-1	.	TGTGCCAGCAGTTTTTGGGGGGCGGAAGCTTTCTTT	CASSFWGAEAFF
.	TRBV7-9	TRBJ2-3	.	TGTGCCAGCAGCTTATTCGGGGAGTATAGGGATACGCAGTATTTT	CASSLFGEYRDTQYF
few	TRBV15	TRBJ1-4	.	TGTGCCACCACCTTAGAGACGACAACTAATGAAAAACTGTTTTTT	CATTLETTTNEKLFF
.	TRBV27	TRBJ2-7	TRBD2	TGTGCCAGCAGTTTAGCGGGAGATTATGACGAGCAGTACTTC	CASSLAGDYDEQYF
.	TRBV2	TRBJ2-7	.	TGTGCCAGCAGTGAAGCCTCTACCACAAGCGAGCAGTACTTC	CASSEASTTSEQYF
.	TRBV10-2	TRBJ2-1	TRBD2	TGCGCCAGCGGGCCGACTAGCGGGAGCAATGAGCAGTTCTTC	CASGPTSGSNEQFF
.	TRBV30	TRBJ1-4	.	TGTGCCTGGTCCCCCGGAGGGATGAATGAAAAACTGTTTTTT	CAWSPGGMNEKLFF
.	TRBV4-1	TRBJ1-5	TRBD1	TGCGCCAGCAGCCAAGTCAGGACAGGGAATAGCAATCAGCCCCAGCATTTT	CASSQVRTGNSNQPQHF
.	TRBV29-1	TRBJ2-5	TRBD1	TGCAGCGTTGGTGGGGGACAGCTCCAAGAGACCCAGTACTTC	CSVGGGQLQETQYF
.	TRBV27	TRBJ2-2	TRBD1	TGTGCCAGCAGACAGACAGGGTCGGGCACCGGGGAGCTGTTTTTT	CASRQTGSGTGELFF
once	TRBV29-1	TRBJ1-2	TRBD1	TGCAGCGTTGAGGCACAGGGGGTCGACTATGGCTACACCTTC	CSVEAQGVDYGYTF
.	TRBV2	TRBJ2-5	.	TGTGCCAGCAGTGATGGGACCCAAGAGACCCAGTACTTC	CASSDGTQETQYF
.	TRBV28	TRBJ1-2	.	TGTGCCAGCAGTTTAGGGACAAACTATGGCTACACCTTC	CASSLGTNYGYTF
.	TRBV7-7	TRBJ1-1	.	TGTGCTAGCAGCTTCGGTGAGAACACTGAAGCTTTCTTT	CASSFGENTEAFF
.	TRBV7-2	TRBJ2-7	.	TGTGCCAGCAGCTTGACTAGTTCTGTATACGAGCAGTACTTC	CASSLTSSVYEQYF
.	TRBV27	TRBJ1-2	TRBD1	TGTGCCAGCAGTACCATACAGGGGGCTGAAGGCTACACCTTC	CASSTIQGAEGYTF
.	TRBV13	TRBJ2-1	.	TGTGCCAGCAGCATGGGGGGGCTCGGATGGAATGAGCAGTTCTTC	CASSMGGLGWNEQFF
.	TRBV13	TRBJ1-6	TRBD1	TGTGCCAGCAGCGATTGGGGACAGGGTTATAATTCACCCCTCCACTTT	CASSDWGQGYNSPLHF
.	TRBV28	TRBJ2-2	TRBD2	TGTGCCAGCAGTTTAGTGCTAGCGGGGGAGCTAGGCGGGGAGCTGTTTTTT	CASSLVLAGELGGELFF
.	TRBV9	TRBJ2-2	.	TGTGCCAGCAGCGTAAATGCGGAGGGCACCGGGGAGCTGTTTTTT	CASSVNAEGTGELFF
.	TRBV2	TRBJ2-1	.	TGTGCCAGCAGTGAAGCAGACTCCTACAATGAGCAGTTCTTC	CASSEADSYNEQFF
.	TRBV11-2	TRBJ2-7	.	TGTGCCAGCAGCTTAGTACGGGGGAGTTCCTCCTACGAGCAGTACTTC	CASSLVRGSSSYEQYF
.	TRBV4-3	TRBJ1-2	.	TGCGCCAGCAGCCAAGATTTCACGAACTATGGCTACACCTTC	CASSQDFTNYGYTF
once	TRBV28	TRBJ2-1	TRBD2	TGTGCCGCTAGCGGGGGAACATACAATGAGCAGTTCTTC	CAASGGTYNEQFF
.	TRBV5-1	TRBJ2-7	.	TGCGCCAGCAGCTTGGGCCCGGCCTACGAGCAGTACTTC	CASSLGPAYEQYF
.	TRBV4-2	TRBJ2-7	.	TGTGCCAGCAGCCCACTTGGGTTGACCTACGAGCAGTACTTC	CASSPLGLTYEQYF
.	TRBV7-7	TRBJ2-1	TRBD2	TGTGCTAGCAGCCCGGGGGGGTGGTACAATGAGCAGTTCTTC	CASSPGGWYNEQFF
.	TRBV7-9	TRBJ2-5	TRBD1	TGTGCCAGCAGCCCGGACAGGTACCAAGAGACCCAGTACTTC	CASSPDRYQETQYF
.	TRBV30	TRBJ1-2	.	TGTGCCTGGAGTGTTGGACAGTACAGTGGTGCTGGCTACACCTTC	CAWSVGQYSGAGYTF
.	TRBV6-5	TRBJ1-2	.	TGTGCCAGCAGTTACTCGATCCCCACGGCTAACTATGGCTACACCTTC	CASSYSIPTANYGYTF
once	TRBV27	TRBJ1-2	TRBD1	TGTGCCAGCAGTTTATCGGGGGACAGGGGGACTGAAGCTAACTATGGCTACACCTTC	CASSLSGDRGTEANYGYTF
.	TRBV2	TRBJ1-5	.	TGTGCCAGCAGCGACAATATCAATCAGCCCCAGCATTTT	CASSDNINQPQHF
.	TRBV7-9	TRBJ1-4	TRBD1	TGTGCCAGCAGCTCACCGGGACAGGAAGGTATTAATGAAAAACTGTTTTTT	CASSSPGQEGINEKLFF